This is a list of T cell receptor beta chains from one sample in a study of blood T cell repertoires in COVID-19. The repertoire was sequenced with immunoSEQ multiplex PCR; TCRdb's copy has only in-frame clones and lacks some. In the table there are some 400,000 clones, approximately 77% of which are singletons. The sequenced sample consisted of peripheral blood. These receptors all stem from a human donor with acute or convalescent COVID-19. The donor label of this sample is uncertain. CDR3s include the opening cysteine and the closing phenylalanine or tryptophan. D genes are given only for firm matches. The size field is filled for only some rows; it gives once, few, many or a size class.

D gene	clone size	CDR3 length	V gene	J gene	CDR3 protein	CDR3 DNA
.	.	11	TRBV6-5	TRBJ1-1	CASRLSTEAFF	TGTGCCAGCCGGTTGAGCACTGAAGCTTTCTTT
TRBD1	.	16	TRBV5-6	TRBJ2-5	CASSSRGQAYQETQYF	TGTGCCAGCAGCTCGCGGGGACAGGCGTACCAAGAGACCCAGTACTTC
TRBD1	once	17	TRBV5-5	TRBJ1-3	CASSQKSPGGSGNTIYF	TGTGCCAGCAGCCAAAAAAGCCCAGGGGGCTCTGGAAACACCATATATTTT
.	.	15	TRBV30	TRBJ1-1	CAWSMWQGGNTEAFF	TGTGCCTGGAGTATGTGGCAGGGCGGAAACACTGAAGCTTTCTTT
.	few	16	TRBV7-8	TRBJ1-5	CASSLADTGPNQPQHF	TGTGCCAGCAGCTTAGCGGACACCGGACCGAATCAGCCCCAGCATTTT
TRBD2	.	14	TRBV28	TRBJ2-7	CASSLAGSSYEQYF	TGTGCCAGCAGCTTAGCGGGGTCCTCCTACGAGCAGTACTTC
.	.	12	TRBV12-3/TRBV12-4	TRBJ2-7	CASSLSRYEQYF	TGTGCCAGCAGTTTGTCCCGCTACGAGCAGTACTTC
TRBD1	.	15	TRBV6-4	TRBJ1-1	CASSGNRGRKTEAFF	TGTGCCAGCAGTGGCAACAGGGGGCGGAAAACTGAAGCTTTCTTT
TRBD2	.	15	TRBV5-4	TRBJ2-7	CASSPGGLAVYEQYF	TGTGCCAGCAGCCCCGGAGGACTAGCGGTTTACGAGCAGTACTTC
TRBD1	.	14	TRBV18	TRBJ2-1	CASSLGDSYNEQFF	TGTGCCAGCTCACTCGGGGACAGCTACAATGAGCAGTTCTTC
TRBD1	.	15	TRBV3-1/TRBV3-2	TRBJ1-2	CASSQGQGAAYGYTF	TGTGCCAGCAGCCAGGGACAGGGGGCCGCCTATGGCTACACCTTC
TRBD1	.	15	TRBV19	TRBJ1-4	CASSQNRGTNEKLFF	TGTGCCAGTAGTCAAAACAGGGGGACTAATGAAAAACTGTTTTTT
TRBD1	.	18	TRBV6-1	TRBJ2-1	CASSERFGLTGAYNEQFF	TGTGCCAGCAGTGAACGGTTTGGGCTTACAGGGGCTTACAATGAGCAGTTCTTC